Described below is a single T cell receptor (beta chain) sequence and its context. Its cognate antigen is unknown. This CDR3 spans 16 amino acids. CDR1 is PRHDT and CDR2 is FYEKMQ in the germline V gene (reference sequence). Germline trimming cut 3 bases from V and 3 bases from J; bases unmatched to any gene: 10. This sample stems from a study of OX40 agonist ivuxolimab in advanced cancers. Overall study context: The patients received agonistic anti-OX40 (CD134) antibody ivuxolimab. Findings and caveats of the study: Circulating CD4+ and CD8+ T cells showed clonal expansion by week 6 at 0.1 to 3.0 mg/kg. Undetermined was the antigen specificity of the expanded peripheral T cells.

Cycle 7 day 1, cycle 4 day 1, and baseline were the timepoints at which blood was sampled. TCRdb's table, derived via immunoSEQ multiplex PCR, lists solely in-frame clones and lacks some. The sample yields about 61,000 clones, approximately 90% seen once. The sequence was collected from an adult with an advanced solid tumor such as melanoma, head and neck, liver or kidney cancer. This chain connects TRBV13 to TRBJ2-5; 7 bases agree with TRBD2. Sequences were derived from CD4+ or CD8+ T cells sorted from blood, sampled in a trial of the OX40 agonist ivuxolimab. The CDR3 loop is CASSLAGSSGEETQYF. In nucleotides, the CDR3 is TGTGCCAGCAGCTTGGCAGGGAGCAGCGGGGAAGAGACCCAGTACTTC.